This T cell receptor beta chain came from a study of blood T cells in healthy people across ages (dated by TCRdb to between 2014 and 2017). Notes on the research overall: In model experiments, template switching captured about one uniquely barcoded TCR beta cDNA molecule for every two T cells. Using deep sequencing normalized with unique cDNA molecular identifiers, the study measured how TCR beta repertoire diversity changes with age. The donors were divided into four age groups: young (average approximately 16 years), middle-aged (around 37), aged (under 70) and long-lived (more than 75). To avoid experimental bias, donors of different ages were distributed randomly across sequencing lanes. For two donors (one aged 18 to 30 and one aged 80 or older), the study analyzed two additional independent replicas of 1 million unique cDNA reads from the same blood draw. What the research found in general, with its limitations: Observed TCR beta diversity per million T cells fell roughly linearly with age, and a significant reduction was already apparent by age around 36. Estimates of total diversity based on one million sequenced T cells were considered lower bounds and underestimates. There was a strong correlation between observed TCR beta diversity and the percentage of naive T cells measured by flow cytometry. Because profiling used bulk unsorted PBMCs, naive and antigen-experienced compartments could not be compared conclusively. The CMV infection status of donors was not known, potentially confounding age-related changes in expanded clonotypes. Compared with the aged group, the long-lived group had more naive CD4+ T cells, fewer expanded clones and increased TCR diversity, suggesting age selection.

The CDR3 measures 15 amino acids from cysteine to phenylalanine. Of all the DNA, just the CDR3 is kept, 45 bases in frame from base 1. The germline V gene gives CDR1 as LGHNA and CDR2 as YNFKEQ. Deletion took 4 bases off V and 0 bases off J, with a span of 13 bases between the germline ends. This clonotype occurred a few times. What this receptor recognizes is not known. The sample holds no much larger clone one base away, and base qualities are not on file. Receptors were amplified or captured by 5' RACE. Sequencing was performed on an Illumina HiSeq 2500. A second PCR of 7 to 11 cycles was run with a J-beta primer mix and a sample-barcoded 5' primer. A unique molecular identifier was introduced onto each TCR beta cDNA molecule by a template-switch 5' adaptor carrying 12 random nucleotides. Each sample yielded at least 3 million CDR3-containing paired-end reads. The Mint cDNA synthesis kit, primed by a TRBC-specific oligonucleotide, was used to synthesize first-strand cDNA from all RNA. All cDNA was treated with uracil-DNA glycosylase and then went through a first 18-cycle PCR with the universal primers M1SS and BC2_uni_R. The original methods were these. Normalization of each sample was performed by random selection of 1 million high-quality reads, each carrying a distinct molecular identifier. Instead of being binned into consensus sequences, reads that shared molecular identifiers were thrown out. MiTCR, run with a Q25 quality threshold and the strictest error-elimination algorithm, handled CDR3 identification, clonotype clustering and error correction. A nonparametric unseen species model with Euler transformation was used to estimate lower-bound total TCR beta diversity. In TCRdb, the public reads were trimmed at Q25 with fastp and aligned with MiXCR, with productive beta chains retained. All rows with the same CDR3 protein become a single entry with the most common DNA and genes. TCRdb assigned the V and J calls; the authors' analysis was not used. This sample is represented by 800,000 to 950,000 distinct CDR3 sequences; about 48% of them were singletons. The ten top clones hold around an eighth of the sample.

The 39 donors, aged about 6 to 95 years, were systemically healthy Caucasian individuals from Russia. Ten milliliters of peripheral blood were drawn from each donor into EDTA-treated Vacutainer tubes. Ficoll-Paque density-gradient centrifugation was used to isolate PBMCs, with at least 6.5 million per sample. Trizol reagent was used to extract total RNA from the PBMCs, yielding at least 6 micrograms per sample. The percentages of naive CD45RAhigh/CD27high T cells were determined by flow cytometry on a PBMC aliquot from every donor. Sample: blood. The receptor was isolated from a man aged 25-40 years in good health. This chain joins TRBV4-2 to TRBJ2-7; the best D guess is TRBD2, with 6 bases matching. The encoded CDR3 is CASSPIRDSSYEQYF. The DNA sequence is given as TGTGCCAGCAGCCCCATCCGGGACTCCTCCTACGAGCAGTACTTC.